The rows below give T cell receptor beta chains drawn from one sample of a study of blood T cell dynamics during melanoma immunotherapy. TCRdb's copy holds only in-frame clones and misses some; the assay was immunoSEQ multiplex PCR. The table records 350 to 450 clones, 82% of them present only once. The sample here was cell-free DNA from blood, taken from a patient treated with checkpoint blockade. The receptors were gathered from a human donor with melanoma. Each CDR3 is given with its conserved first and last residue. A D gene is named only where the DNA matches it firmly. Clone size appears in some rows only: once, few, many, or a class for an expanded clone.

v_gene	j_gene	abundance	d_gene	CDR3aa	CDR3nt
TRBV11-1	TRBJ2-1	.	.	CASSRLLNNEQFF	TGTGCCAGCAGCCGACTACTTAACAATGAGCAGTTCTTC
TRBV28	TRBJ2-3	hyperexpanded	.	CASSSQLADTQYF	TGTGCCAGCAGTTCTCAGTTGGCAGATACGCAGTATTTT
TRBV19	TRBJ1-2	.	.	CASNSIGRGPANYGYTF	TGTGCCAGTAATTCCATCGGGCGGGGACCCGCAAACTATGGCTACACCTTC
TRBV2	TRBJ2-1	.	.	CASSALVNEQFF	TGTGCCAGCAGTGCACTAGTTAATGAGCAGTTCTTC
TRBV11-3	TRBJ1-2	few	.	CASSPHRDNYGYTF	TGTGCCAGCAGCCCACACAGGGATAACTATGGCTACACCTTC
TRBV2	TRBJ2-7	.	TRBD1	CASRSGPGGEQYF	TGTGCCAGCAGATCGGGACCAGGGGGCGAGCAGTACTTC
TRBV2	TRBJ1-1	.	.	CASSELESTEAFF	TGTGCCAGCAGTGAGTTGGAAAGCACTGAAGCTTTCTTT
TRBV7-9	TRBJ1-2	.	TRBD1	CASSLALGQGGYTF	TGTGCCAGCAGCTTAGCGCTGGGACAGGGAGGCTACACCTTC
TRBV5-1	TRBJ1-4	.	TRBD1	CASSFVSTGGTEKLFF	TGCGCCAGCAGTTTTGTTTCGACAGGGGGGACTGAAAAACTGTTTTTT
TRBV4-2	TRBJ1-1	.	TRBD1	CASSQWGGQGTNTEAFF	TGTGCCAGCAGCCAATGGGGGGGACAGGGCACGAACACTGAAGCTTTCTTT